Presented here are 16 T cell receptor beta chains from one specimen sequenced in a study of beta chain features in type 1 diabetes. Sequencing targeted expressed TCRB transcripts, as all isolated RNA had been reverse transcribed. Sequenced by immunoSEQ multiplex PCR; TCRdb stores in-frame clones only, minus some. This repertoire shows 200,000 to 300,000 clones, about a fifth found once; its top ten account for 0.028%. Findings of the study overall: Shorter TCRB CDR3s, moderately but significantly so, were found in Type 1 diabetes patients in all four CD4+ subsets.

These TCRs are of unknown antigen specificity. Material for sequencing was naive CD4+ T cells from blood. All receptors come from a woman aged 40-49 years with type 1 diabetes.

The chain employs TRBV6-5 and TRBJ1-5; 10 nucleotides line up with TRBD1. This CDR3 region has 15 residues. Germline CDR1 reads MNHEY; CDR2 reads SVGAGI. Losses at the gene ends were 2 bases for V and 6 bases for J; bases not matched to a gene: 4. In DNA, the CDR3 is TGTGCCAGCAGTTACGGGACAGGGGCGGGTCAGCCCCAGCATTTT. Its protein is CASSYGTGAGQPQHF.

This sequence joins TRBV4-1 and TRBJ1-1, with 7 nucleotides matching TRBD1. Trimming removed 4 bases from V and 0 bases from J; junction bases left unmatched: 2. The CDR3 extends over 14 amino acids. CDR1 is MGHRA, CDR2 YSYEKL, per germline. The CDR3: CASSRQGLNTEAFF. The CDR3 nucleotides are TGCGCCAGCAGCCGACAGGGATTGAACACTGAAGCTTTCTTT.

This clone was observed a few times. V gene TRBV2 combines with J gene TRBJ1-1; TRBD1 agrees at 8 bases. Germline V gene lookup returns CDR1 SNHLY and CDR2 FYNNEI. The CDR3 runs 14 residues. Losses at the gene ends were 4 bases for V and 4 bases for J; bases not matched to a gene: 5. The CDR3 loop is CASSAGGEGTEAFF. CDR3 DNA sequence: TGTGCCAGCAGTGCAGGGGGCGAGGGCACTGAAGCTTTCTTT.

The chain employs TRBV21-1 and TRBJ1-1. TRBV21-1 is described as a pseudogene. The CDR3 is 15 amino acids. This CDR3 is CASSHEGGFRTEAFF. DNA of the CDR3: TGTGCCAGCAGCCACGAGGGAGGGTTTCGCACTGAAGCTTTCTTT.

This rearrangement joins TRBV7-3 to TRBJ1-2; 7 positions match TRBD1. The germline gives CDR1 SGHTA, CDR2 FQGTGA. With V trimmed by 6 bases and J by 8 bases, 12 bases remained unmatched. The CDR3 is 14 amino acids. CDR3 sequence reads: CASSLDRSAQGYTF. CDR3 bases: TGTGCCAGCAGTCTGGACAGGTCCGCTCAGGGCTACACCTTC.

The chain links TRBV7-3 to TRBJ1-1; possible D gene TRBD1, 5 bases. Trimming removed 5 bases from V and 4 bases from J, with 14 bases in between. Germline CDR1 and CDR2: SGHTA and FQGTGA. The CDR3 length is 14 residues. CDR3 in DNA: TGTGCCAGCAGCCCTCAGGGAGGGAGCACTGAAGCTTTCTTT. Translation: CASSPQGGSTEAFF.

V usage is TRBV7-3 and J usage is TRBJ2-7, with D perhaps matching TRBD1 (5 bases). V lost 5 bases and J 5 bases, leaving 13 bases between the germline ends. This CDR3 is 13 amino acids long. Germline CDR1 SGHTA, CDR2 FQGTGA. DNA for the CDR3: TGTGCCAGCAGCATGACAGTAGAGGACGAGCAGTACTTC. Encoded protein: CASSMTVEDEQYF.

On this clone itself: Other DNA variants within this sample encode the same CDR3. V usage is TRBV7-3 and J usage is TRBJ2-1; 9 bases are a match to TRBD1. Per germline, CDR1 SGHTA and CDR2 FQGTGA. The V and J ends lost 3 bases and 6 bases, in that order; junction bases with no gene match: 3. CDR3 length: 14 amino acids. This CDR3 reads CASSLGQGGNEQFF. In DNA form, the CDR3 reads TGTGCCAGCAGCTTGGGACAGGGCGGCAATGAGCAGTTCTTC. Filled out from reference TRBV7-3 and TRBJ2-1, the complete variable domain reads GAGVSQTPSNKVTEKGKYVELRCDPISGHTALYWYRQSLGQGPEFLIYFQGTGAADDSGLPNDRFFAVRPEGSVSTLKIQRTERGDSAVYLCASSLGQGGNEQFFGPGTRLTVL.

This chain links TRBV19 with TRBJ2-1; D uncertain. Germline CDR1 LNHDA, CDR2 SQIVND (reference sequence). There are 14 residues in the CDR3. V gave up 2 bases and J gave up 8 bases, with 13 bases separating them. The CDR3 coding sequence is TGTGCCAGTAGTATAACGGATAGCCTAGATGAGCAGTTCTTC. As protein: CASSITDSLDEQFF.

The chain couples TRBV4-3 to TRBJ2-1, with 7 bases fitting TRBD1. The V and J ends lost 4 bases and 0 bases, in that order; junction bases with no gene match: 6. This CDR3 has 16 amino acids. Germline CDR1 reads LGHNA; CDR2 reads YSLEER. CDR3 in amino acids: CASSPADRSSYNEQFF. Here the CDR3 DNA reads TGCGCCAGCAGCCCTGCGGACAGGAGCTCCTACAATGAGCAGTTCTTC.

The chain carries TRBV9 and TRBJ2-3; D possibly corresponds to TRBD1 (5 bases). CDR1 SGDLS and CDR2 YYNGEE come from the germline V gene. V was clipped by 1 base and J by 4 bases, with 7 bases between them. CDR3 length equals 13 residues. The CDR3 sequence: CASSVRGADTQYF. The CDR3, as DNA: TGTGCCAGCAGCGTAAGGGGTGCAGATACGCAGTATTTT.

The sample holds a few counts of this clone. This specimen includes other DNA sequences encoding the same CDR3. The chain couples TRBV28 to TRBJ2-5; no clear D. Trimming shortened V by 2 bases and J by 5 bases, and 3 bases separated the two germline ends. The CDR3 is 11 amino acids. Germline V CDR1 and CDR2: MDHEN, SYDVKM. This chain's CDR3 is CASSLEETQYF. CDR3 DNA: TGTGCCAGCAGTTTAGAGGAGACCCAGTACTTC.

This clone was picked up a small number of times. The chain carries TRBV19 and TRBJ1-1, with unresolved D. The CDR3 extends over 13 amino acids. Between the trimmed V and J ends, which lost 4 bases and 1 base, there was a span of 7 bases. Germline CDR1 LNHDA, CDR2 SQIVND (reference sequence). Written as DNA, the CDR3 is TGTGCCAGTAGTACACAGCAGAACACTGAAGCTTTCTTT. This translates into CASSTQQNTEAFF.

V and J are TRBV5-4 and TRBJ2-5; the match to TRBD1 covers 8 bases. The CDR3 length is 15 residues. Unmatched junction bases numbered 6, after V lost 3 bases and J lost 2 bases. The germline gives CDR1 SGHNT, CDR2 YYREEE (reference sequence). Here the CDR3 DNA reads TGTGCCAGCAGCTCGACGGACAGGGTTCAAGAGACCCAGTACTTC. Protein product: CASSSTDRVQETQYF.

This clone was detected only a few times. The rearrangement joins TRBV2 to TRBJ2-2; possible D gene TRBD1, 5 bases. V shed 6 bases and J shed 5 bases, with 10 bases lying between them. The CDR3 has 13 residues. Germline CDR1 is SNHLY and CDR2 is FYNNEI. CDR3 DNA: TGTGCCAGCAGATTCGACAGAACCGGGGAGCTGTTTTTT. The encoded protein is CASRFDRTGELFF.

The chain has TRBV30 and TRBJ1-2; 7 bases agree with TRBD1. The CDR3 sequence is 14 residues long. Germline loops: CDR1 GTSNPN, CDR2 SVGIG (reference sequence). V was clipped by 2 bases and J by 2 bases; unmatched bases: 5. CDR3 sequence (DNA): TGTGCCTGGAGTCCAACGGGACAGAACTATGGCTACACCTTC. Translating gives CAWSPTGQNYGYTF.